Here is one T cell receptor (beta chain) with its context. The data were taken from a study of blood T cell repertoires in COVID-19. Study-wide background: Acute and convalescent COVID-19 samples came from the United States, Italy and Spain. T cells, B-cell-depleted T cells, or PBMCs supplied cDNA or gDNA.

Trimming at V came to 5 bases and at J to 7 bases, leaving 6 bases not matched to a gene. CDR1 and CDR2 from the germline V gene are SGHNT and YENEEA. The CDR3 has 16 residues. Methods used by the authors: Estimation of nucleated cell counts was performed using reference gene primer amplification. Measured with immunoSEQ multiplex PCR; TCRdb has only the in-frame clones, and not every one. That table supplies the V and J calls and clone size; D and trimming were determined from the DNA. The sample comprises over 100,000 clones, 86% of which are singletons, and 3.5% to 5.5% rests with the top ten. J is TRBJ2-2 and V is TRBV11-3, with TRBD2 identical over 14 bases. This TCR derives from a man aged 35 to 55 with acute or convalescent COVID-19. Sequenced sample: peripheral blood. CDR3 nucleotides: TGTGCCAGCAGCCTGACTAGCGGGGGGGCACACGGGGAGCTGTTTTTT. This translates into CASSLTSGGAHGELFF. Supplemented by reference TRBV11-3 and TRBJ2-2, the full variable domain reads EAGVVQSPRYKIIEKKQPVAFWCNPISGHNTLYWYLQNLGQGPELLIRYENEEAVDDSQLPKDRFSAERLKGVDSTLKIQPAELGDSAVYLCASSLTSGGAHGELFFGEGSRLTVL.